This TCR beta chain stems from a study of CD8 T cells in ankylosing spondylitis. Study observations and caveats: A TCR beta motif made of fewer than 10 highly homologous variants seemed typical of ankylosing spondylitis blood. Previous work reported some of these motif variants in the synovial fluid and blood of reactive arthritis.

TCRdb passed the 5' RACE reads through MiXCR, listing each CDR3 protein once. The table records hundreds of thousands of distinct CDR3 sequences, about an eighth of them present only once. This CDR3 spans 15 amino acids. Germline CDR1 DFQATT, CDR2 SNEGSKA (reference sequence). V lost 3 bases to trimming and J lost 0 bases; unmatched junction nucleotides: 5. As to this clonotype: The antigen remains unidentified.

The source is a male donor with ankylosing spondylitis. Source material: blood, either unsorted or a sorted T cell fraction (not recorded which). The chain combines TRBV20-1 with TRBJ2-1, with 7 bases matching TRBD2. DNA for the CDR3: TGCAGTGCTAGCGTCCCGGGGGGCTCCTACAATGAGCAGTTCTTC. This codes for CSASVPGGSYNEQFF.